This T cell receptor beta chain appears in the sequencing data of a study of PD-L1 blockade in urothelial cancer. Across the whole study: Beginning around 2014, patients received atezolizumab, given as 1,200 mg intravenously every 3 weeks. The researchers analyzed blood 3 weeks (second dose) and 6 weeks after treatment start.

The time point here: pretreatment peripheral blood. Each individual provided 1 to 8 samples (taken pretreatment and on-treatment). Sequenced by immunoSEQ multiplex PCR; TCRdb stores in-frame clones only, minus some. The sample records about 52,000 clones, roughly 75% being singletons. V lost 1 base, J lost 6 bases, and 4 bases stayed unmatched. From germline, CDR1 is LNHNV and CDR2 YYDKDF (reference sequence). The CDR3 is 14 residues long. The origin of this receptor is a man between 65 and 85 years old with urothelial cancer. Sequenced here: PBMCs, sampled around atezolizumab (anti-PD-L1) treatment. The rearrangement links TRBV15 to TRBJ2-3, with 7 positions matching TRBD2. The CDR3 region has the DNA TGTGCCACCAGCAGAGGGGAGGGAGGGGATACGCAGTATTTT. It codes for CATSRGEGGDTQYF.